The following is a T cell receptor beta chain sequence with its context. The CDR3 runs to 16 residues. In germline, CDR1 is MNHEY, CDR2 SVGAGI. V lost 2 bases and J 4 bases, leaving 17 bases between the germline ends. The method was immunoSEQ multiplex PCR; TCRdb's version includes in-frame clones alone and lacks a portion of them. The sample lists fewer than 85,000 clones, approximately 94% occurring once. The data were taken from a study of brain T cells in children with intractable seizures. This specimen consisted of peripheral blood, obtained at surgery. V and J are TRBV6-5 and TRBJ1-1; D is uncertain. The TCR originated in a boy younger than two with tuberous sclerosis and intractable seizures. CDR3 nucleotide sequence: TGTGCCAGCAGTTACGCTGGGATTGGGGTGGGCACTGAAGCTTTCTTT. Its protein is CASSYAGIGVGTEAFF.